A single sample gave rise to the 5 T cell receptor beta chains below, sequenced in a study of early T cells in non-severe SARS-CoV-2 infection (dated by TCRdb to the early 2020s). The library was obtained by 5' RACE. For sequencing, a NextSeq 500 was employed. Using fastp at Q25 and MiXCR, TCRdb reprocessed the public reads and kept productive beta chains. Here each entry gathers all rows of one CDR3 protein and keeps the most common genes and DNA. The sample yields about 80,000 distinct CDR3 sequences; 14% to 15% were counted once. 9.5% to 12% of the sample goes to the ten largest clones. The sequencing input was whole blood. The receptors come from an adult who was a healthcare worker with PCR-confirmed SARS-CoV-2 infection or an uninfected control (not recorded which).

J is TRBJ2-1 and V is TRBV29-1; maybe TRBD2 (6 bases). The CDR3 spans 11 residues. Germline assignment: CDR1 SQVTM and CDR2 ANQGSEA. The V end lost 7 bases, the J end lost 7 bases, and 11 bases lay between the germline ends. The CDR3 nucleotides are TGCAGCGGGACGGAGGGAAATGAGCAGTTCTTC. As protein: CSGTEGNEQFF.

The V call is TRBV27, the J call TRBJ2-7, with D tentatively TRBD2 (6 bases). The CDR3 contains 14 residues. The germline V and J ends were trimmed by 5 bases and 11 bases, with 22 bases remaining between them. CDR1 is MNHEY, CDR2 SMNVEV, per germline (reference sequence). CDR3 bases: TGTGCCAGCAGTAGAGCGGTGGGGGGACCTACGGAGTACTTC. It codes for CASSRAVGGPTEYF.

The chain couples TRBV30 to TRBJ1-1; D possibly corresponds to TRBD1 (6 bases). The V end was cut by 4 bases, the J end by 8 bases, with 14 bases between. The CDR3 covers 12 residues. Germline V lookup: CDR1 GTSNPN, CDR2 SVGIG (reference sequence). The chain's CDR3 is CAWTLRTDEAFF. CDR3 DNA sequence: TGTGCCTGGACCTTACGGACAGACGAAGCTTTCTTT.

The chain has TRBV3-1 and TRBJ2-1, with D perhaps matching TRBD1 (6 bases). With 3 bases removed from V and 9 bases from J, the gap between germline ends came to 6 bases. Looked up from germline, CDR1 is LGHDT and CDR2 is YNNKEL (reference sequence). The CDR3 consists of 11 residues. The CDR3 protein is CASSQDSEQFF. The CDR3 region has the DNA TGTGCCAGCAGCCAGGACAGTGAGCAGTTCTTC.

The chain recombines TRBV30 with TRBJ2-1; D gene ambiguous. The CDR3 is made up of 11 amino acids. V was trimmed by 2 bases and J by 7 bases, leaving 6 bases between them. Germline V CDR1 and CDR2: GTSNPN, SVGIG (reference sequence). CDR3 DNA sequence: TGTGCCTGGAGTCCGCAAAATGAGCAGTTCTTC. Its translation is CAWSPQNEQFF.